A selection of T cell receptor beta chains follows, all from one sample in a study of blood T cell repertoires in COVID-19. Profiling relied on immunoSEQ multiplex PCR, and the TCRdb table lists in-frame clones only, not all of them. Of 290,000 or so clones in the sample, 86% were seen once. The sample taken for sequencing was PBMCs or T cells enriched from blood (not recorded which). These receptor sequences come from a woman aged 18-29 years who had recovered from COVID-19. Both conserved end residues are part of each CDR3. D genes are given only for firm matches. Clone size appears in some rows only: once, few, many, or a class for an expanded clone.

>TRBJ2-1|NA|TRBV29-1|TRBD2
CSSRTSGMSEQFF
TGCAGCTCAAGGACTAGCGGGATGAGTGAGCAGTTCTTC
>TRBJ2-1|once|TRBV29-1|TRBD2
CSVEASGEGGQFF
TGCAGCGTTGAAGCTAGCGGGGAGGGAGGGCAGTTCTTC
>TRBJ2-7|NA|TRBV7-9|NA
CASSLALGTGTLSYEQYF
TGTGCCAGCAGCTTAGCGCTGGGAACAGGGACCCTTTCCTACGAGCAGTACTTC
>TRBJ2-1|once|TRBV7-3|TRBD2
CASSLNGGLADNEQFF
TGTGCCAGCAGCCTGAATGGGGGACTAGCAGACAATGAGCAGTTCTTC
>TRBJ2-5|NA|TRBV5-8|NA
CASSQNSGQYF
TGTGCCAGCAGTCAAAACTCGGGCCAGTACTTC
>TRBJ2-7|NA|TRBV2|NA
CASSDLSYEQYF
TGTGCCAGCAGTGACCTAAGTTACGAGCAGTACTTC
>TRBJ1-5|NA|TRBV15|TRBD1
CATSRDRGQGGQPQHF
TGTGCCACCAGCAGAGATAGAGGACAGGGAGGTCAGCCCCAGCATTTT
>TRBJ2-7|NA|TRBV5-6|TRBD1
CASSSGTGKYEQYF
TGTGCCAGCAGCTCCGGGACAGGGAAGTACGAGCAGTACTTC
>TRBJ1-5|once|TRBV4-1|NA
CASRKDVDSAFQPQHF
TGCGCCAGCAGAAAGGACGTGGACAGCGCCTTTCAGCCCCAGCATTTT
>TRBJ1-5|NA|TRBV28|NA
CASSLSDSLRAQHF
TGTGCCAGCAGTTTATCGGACAGTCTGCGGGCCCAGCATTTT
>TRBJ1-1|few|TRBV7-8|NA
CASSLGQGLNTEAFF
TGTGCCAGCAGCTTAGGTCAGGGCCTGAACACTGAAGCTTTCTTT
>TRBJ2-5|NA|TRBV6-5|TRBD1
CASSLDREETQYF
TGTGCCAGCAGCTTAGACAGGGAAGAGACCCAGTACTTC
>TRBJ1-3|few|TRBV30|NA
CACSRGLDSGNTIYF
TGTGCCTGCTCAAGGGGGTTAGACTCTGGAAACACCATATATTTT
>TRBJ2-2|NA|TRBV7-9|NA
CASSLAVVAQRTGELFF
TGTGCCAGCAGCTTAGCGGTGGTAGCGCAACGCACCGGGGAGCTGTTTTTT
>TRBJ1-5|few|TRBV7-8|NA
CASSRGGQPQHF
TGTGCCAGCAGCCGTGGAGGTCAGCCCCAGCATTTT
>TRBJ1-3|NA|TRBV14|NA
CASSHLRESGNTIYF
TGTGCCAGCAGCCACCTCCGGGAGTCTGGAAACACCATATATTTT
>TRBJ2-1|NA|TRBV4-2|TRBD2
CASSPGLADYNEQFF
TGTGCCAGCAGCCCGGGACTAGCGGACTACAATGAGCAGTTCTTC
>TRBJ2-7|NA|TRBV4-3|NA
CASSQDWAIRNEQYF
TGCGCCAGCAGCCAAGATTGGGCTATCCGGAACGAGCAGTACTTC
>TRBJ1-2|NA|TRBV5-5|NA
CASSPGGGGREYTF
TGTGCCAGCAGCCCCGGCGGAGGGGGGAGGGAATACACCTTC
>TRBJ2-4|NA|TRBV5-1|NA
CASSLALWEEAKNIQYF
TGCGCCAGCAGCTTGGCCCTTTGGGAGGAGGCCAAAAACATTCAGTACTTC
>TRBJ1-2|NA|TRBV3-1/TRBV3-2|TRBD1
CASSPYRGRGGYTF
TGTGCCAGCAGCCCCTACAGGGGGCGGGGTGGCTACACCTTC
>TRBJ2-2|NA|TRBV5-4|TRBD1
CASSATGTGAGELFF
TGTGCCAGCAGCGCGACCGGGACAGGGGCCGGGGAGCTGTTTTTT
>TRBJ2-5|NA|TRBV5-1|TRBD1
CASSFRDRVRETQYF
TGCGCCAGCAGCTTTAGGGACAGGGTCCGAGAGACCCAGTACTTC
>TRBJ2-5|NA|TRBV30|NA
CAWRRGVQETQYF
TGTGCCTGGCGGCGAGGTGTCCAAGAGACCCAGTACTTC
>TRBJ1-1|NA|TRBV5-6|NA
CASSPRQLNTNTEAFF
TGTGCCAGCAGCCCTCGACAGTTAAACACGAACACTGAAGCTTTCTTT